The next 2 T cell receptor beta chains were all read from a single sample in a study of vaccination effects on CD4 cells after COVID-19. Antigen-specific CD4+ T cells were first expanded with viral peptide pools by the ViraFEST assay and only then sequenced. Cultured cells yielded isolated CD4+ T cells after approximately nine days. Negative nucleocapsid antibody tests before and after vaccination confirmed no previous SARS-CoV-2 infection. TCRdb's table, derived via immunoSEQ multiplex PCR, lists solely in-frame clones and lacks some. The sample carries 25,000 to 30,000 clones, approximately 70% recorded once. Antigens for these TCRs are unknown. The specimen comprised CD4+ T cells from PBMCs cultured with HCoV-NL63 spike peptides, sampled before COVID-19 vaccination. These TCRs come from a human donor who received a COVID-19 vaccine.

Here the CDR3 DNA reads TGTGCCAGCAGCTTGGCAGCGTGGAGCTCCTACAATGAGCAGTTCTTC. Translated: CASSLAAWSSYNEQFF. The rearrangement joins TRBV5-4 to TRBJ2-1; no definite D call. CDR3 length: 16 amino acids. The V end was cut by 0 bases, the J end by 0 bases, with 10 bases between. Germline lookup yields CDR1 SGHNT and CDR2 YYREEE (reference sequence).

The chain is built from TRBV28 and TRBJ2-2, with D possibly being TRBD2 (6 bases). The CDR3 sequence is 13 residues long. Trimming took 8 bases from V and 6 from J, leaving 13 bases between them. In germline, CDR1 is MDHEN, CDR2 SYDVKM. The DNA of the CDR3 is TGTGCCAGCTTGGAGGGGATCCCCGGGGAGCTGTTTTTT. Translated, it gives CASLEGIPGELFF.